This entry lists 12 T cell receptor beta chains sequenced from one sample in a study of identical twins. One entry per CDR3 protein results from TCRdb running MiXCR on the 5' RACE reads. Of 200,000 to 250,000 distinct CDR3 sequences in the sample, roughly 7.1% were seen once. A further study also used this sample, focusing on T cells expressing NK-cell markers.

The sequenced material came from CD8+ T cells sorted from blood. The origin of the receptors is a woman in her late teens or twenties in good health.

The chain uses TRBV5-4 and TRBJ1-1; the D gene is possibly TRBD1 (6 bases). V lost 4 bases to trimming and J lost 5 bases, with 15 bases between them. The CDR3 covers 14 residues. Germline loops: CDR1 SGHNT, CDR2 YYREEE (reference sequence). CDR3 sequence reads: CASSLDGGATEAFF. The CDR3 DNA is TGTGCCAGCAGCCTGGATGGGGGGGCGACTGAAGCTTTCTTT.

The V and J genes are TRBV6-2 or TRBV6-3 and TRBJ2-4; 9 bases map to TRBD2. V lost 2 bases, J lost 5 bases, and 10 bases stayed unmatched. Germline lookup yields CDR1 MNHEY and CDR2 SVGEGT. The CDR3 contains 17 residues. The CDR3 here is CASSYPSGESIQNIQYF. The CDR3 DNA reads TGTGCCAGCAGTTACCCTAGCGGGGAATCAATTCAAAACATTCAGTACTTC.

This clonotype was counted only a few times. The chain couples TRBV27 to TRBJ2-7, with D possibly TRBD2 on 6 matching bases. Germline V gene sequence: CDR1 MNHEY, CDR2 SMNVEV (reference sequence). Deletions cut 8 bases from V and 5 bases from J, with 16 bases between. The CDR3 contains 13 residues. Here the CDR3 reads CASARDGGDEQYF. As DNA, the CDR3 is TGTGCCAGCGCCCGGGACGGAGGGGACGAGCAGTACTTC.

This clonotype was seen a few times. V gene TRBV12-3 or TRBV12-4 combines with J gene TRBJ2-2, with D possibly called TRBD1 or TRBD2 (5 bases each). The CDR3 contains 14 residues. Trimming shortened V by 6 bases and J by 6 bases, and 14 bases separated the two germline ends. As DNA, the CDR3 is TGTGCCAGCAGCCGGGACGGGCTTTCCGGGGAGCTGTTTTTT. It encodes CASSRDGLSGELFF.

This clonotype was found many times. This chain uses TRBV7-9 with TRBJ2-1; possible D gene TRBD1, 7 bases. Trimming removed 3 bases from V and 16 bases from J, with 16 bases in between. This CDR3 has 12 residues. CDR1 and CDR2 (germline): SEHNR, FQNEAQ (reference sequence). The chain's CDR3 is CASSLIPGGGFF. Written as DNA, the CDR3 is TGTGCCAGCAGCTTGATACCAGGGGGAGGCTTCTTC.

This clonotype was recorded a few times. The chain recombines TRBV2 with TRBJ2-3, with 9 bases matching TRBD2. The length of the CDR3 is 16 residues. Germline loops: CDR1 SNHLY, CDR2 FYNNEI. V shed 1 base and J 6 bases; nucleotides not matched to a gene: 8. CDR3 protein: CASSEGRLAAMDTQYF. The CDR3 nucleotides are TGTGCCAGCAGTGAAGGAAGACTAGCGGCTATGGATACGCAGTATTTT. Using reference TRBV2 and TRBJ2-3 for the parts outside the CDR3, the full variable domain is EPEVTQTPSHQVTQMGQEVILRCVPISNHLYFYWYRQILGQKVEFLVSFYNNEISEKSEIFDDQFSVERPDGSNFTLKIRSTKLEDSAMYFCASSEGRLAAMDTQYFGPGTRLTVL.

The sample holds many counts of this clonotype. This chain connects TRBV7-2 to TRBJ2-1; D gene uncertain. Germline V gene lookup returns CDR1 SGHTA and CDR2 FQGNSA. Deletions cut 5 bases from V and 4 bases from J, with 9 bases between. The CDR3 covers 13 residues. The CDR3, as DNA: TGTGCCAGCAGCCCGGAAACTTACAATGAGCAGTTCTTC. Amino acids: CASSPETYNEQFF.

J is TRBJ1-5 and V is TRBV12-3 or TRBV12-4; 7 nucleotides line up with TRBD1. Trimming cost V 5 bases and J 3 bases; bases outside gene matches: 7. This CDR3 comprises 15 residues. The chain's CDR3 is CASSPLTGNNQPQHF. CDR3 bases: TGTGCCAGCAGTCCCCTGACAGGGAACAATCAGCCCCAGCATTTT.

This clonotype was detected a few times. This chain connects TRBV6-6 to TRBJ1-1; no firm D call. Germline V CDR1 and CDR2: MNHNY, SVGAGI (reference sequence). Trimming left V 2 bases short and J 5 bases short, with 9 bases between. The CDR3 consists of 13 residues. CDR3 protein: CASSYEGITEAFF. Here the CDR3 DNA reads TGTGCCAGCAGTTACGAAGGGATAACTGAAGCTTTCTTT.

Notes on this clonotype: A read error may explain this, as a much larger clone is one base away. This rearrangement joins TRBV7-9 to TRBJ2-7; 10 bases map to TRBD1. CDR3 length: 16 residues. CDR1 is SEHNR, CDR2 FQNEAQ, per germline (reference sequence). The CDR3 coding sequence is TGTGCCGGCAGCTTAATGTCCGGGACAGGGGACTACGAGCAGTACTTC. Translation: CAGSLMSGTGDYEQYF.

This clonotype was observed a handful of times. This chain uses TRBV21-1 with TRBJ2-7; TRBD1 reflects the table's D call only, with no check against the DNA. TRBV21-1 is a pseudogene segment. The CDR3 has 15 amino acids. DNA for the CDR3: TGTGCCAGCAGCAAGGCAGTTCGGGGGGGCGACGAGCAGTACTTC. Translation: CASSKAVRGGDEQYF.

This clonotype was seen ten or more times. The CDR3 DNA sequence: TGTGCCAGCACTTCGAGGGACGGTAAGTGGGACACTGAAGCTTTCTTT. It yields the protein CASTSRDGKWDTEAFF. This chain links TRBV12-3 or TRBV12-4 with TRBJ1-1; D is perhaps TRBD1 (5 bases). CDR3 length: 16 amino acids. V gave up 7 bases and J gave up 3 bases, with 21 bases separating them.